The T cell receptor beta chain described here comes from a study of blood T cells in healthy people across ages. Whole-study results and caveats: CMV status of donors was not determined, possibly confounding expanded clonotype changes.

Concerning this clonotype: No antigen is known for it. The junction and the germline gene differ at one end; a read error may be behind it.

Germline CDR1 reads SNHLY; CDR2 reads FYNNEI. CDR3 size: 14 residues. A second PCR, run for roughly 7 to 12 cycles, used a sample-barcoded 5' primer plus a J-beta primer mix. Using its own MiXCR run on the 5' RACE reads, TCRdb lists one record per CDR3 protein. The repertoire holds approximately 810,000 distinct CDR3 sequences, with about 28% as singletons. The receptor's source is an elderly woman in good health. This chain uses TRBV2 with TRBJ2-5, with D possibly being TRBD2 (6 bases). Material: blood. CDR3 sequence reads: CASRTGTPETITYF. CDR3 in DNA: TGCGCCAGCAGAACCGGGACTCCGGAAACAATTACGTACTTC.